Listed below are T cell receptor beta chains from one sample, sequenced in a study of T cell repertoires in cytomegalovirus infection. Which antigens these TCRs recognize remains unknown. TCRdb fed the reads into MiXCR, producing one record per CDR3 protein. The data contain about 310,000 distinct CDR3 sequences, roughly 25% of them singletons. The sample was cultured PBMCs, taken from culture after CMV antigen stimulation. Source of these receptors: a human donor in good health (CMV status not recorded). Some clones in this sample may be carry-over from other donors' samples. Both conserved end residues are part of each CDR3. D genes are given only for firm matches. Part of the rows lack a size; the others show once, few, many or a class for expanded clones.

d_gene: TRBD2
j_gene: TRBJ2-1
abundance: few
v_gene: TRBV7-9
CDR3nt: TGTGCCAGCAGCCCTCCGGGACTAGGAAACAATGAGCAGTTCTTC
CDR3aa: CASSPPGLGNNEQFF

d_gene: -
j_gene: TRBJ1-5
abundance: -
v_gene: TRBV20-1
CDR3nt: TGCAGTGCTACGGGGGTGGGGAACGATCAGCCCCAGCATTTT
CDR3aa: CSATGVGNDQPQHF

d_gene: TRBD1
j_gene: TRBJ2-3
abundance: many
v_gene: TRBV25-1
CDR3nt: TGTGCCAGCAGTGAGTCAGACAGGGTGAGGACAGATACGCAGTATTTT
CDR3aa: CASSESDRVRTDTQYF

d_gene: TRBD1
j_gene: TRBJ2-2
abundance: -
v_gene: TRBV7-9
CDR3nt: TGTGCCAGCTCGGATCGAAACAGGGGGTTAAGTTCCGGGGAGCTGTTTTTT
CDR3aa: CASSDRNRGLSSGELFF

d_gene: -
j_gene: TRBJ2-5
abundance: -
v_gene: TRBV5-1
CDR3nt: TGCGCCAGCAGCCAAGGGTTTGTGCGACAAGAGACCCAGTACTTC
CDR3aa: CASSQGFVRQETQYF

d_gene: -
j_gene: TRBJ1-6
abundance: -
v_gene: TRBV19
CDR3nt: TGTGCCAGTAGTATAGATTTCTTTAGGAATTCACCCCTCCACTTT
CDR3aa: CASSIDFFRNSPLHF

d_gene: -
j_gene: TRBJ1-1
abundance: few
v_gene: TRBV19
CDR3nt: TGTGCCAGTAGTATCAGTGTCATGAACACTGAAGCTTTCTTT
CDR3aa: CASSISVMNTEAFF

d_gene: -
j_gene: TRBJ2-5
abundance: -
v_gene: TRBV5-1
CDR3nt: TGCGCCAGCAGGCTGGCGGGCCAGCTGAAAGAGACCCAGTACTTC
CDR3aa: CASRLAGQLKETQYF

d_gene: -
j_gene: TRBJ2-7
abundance: -
v_gene: TRBV7-9
CDR3nt: TGTGCCAGCAGCTTAGCTGGGGGTTGGGGTTCCTACGAGCAGTACTTC
CDR3aa: CASSLAGGWGSYEQYF

d_gene: -
j_gene: TRBJ2-3
abundance: few
v_gene: TRBV12-3/TRBV12-4
CDR3nt: TGTGCCAGCAGGTCCAGGGGGGGAACCACAGATACGCAGTATTTT
CDR3aa: CASRSRGGTTDTQYF

d_gene: TRBD1
j_gene: TRBJ2-7
abundance: -
v_gene: TRBV27
CDR3nt: TGTGCCAGCAGTTCGGGGACAGGGGGCCGAAACGAGCAGTACTTC
CDR3aa: CASSSGTGGRNEQYF

d_gene: -
j_gene: TRBJ1-2
abundance: -
v_gene: TRBV19
CDR3nt: TGTGCCAGTAGTAGGCAGGATAGAAACTATGGCTACACCTTC
CDR3aa: CASSRQDRNYGYTF

d_gene: -
j_gene: TRBJ1-1
abundance: -
v_gene: TRBV12-3/TRBV12-4
CDR3nt: TGTGCCAGCAGTTTACGGGGCGATCGAAGAGGTGAAGCTTTCTTT
CDR3aa: CASSLRGDRRGEAFF

d_gene: -
j_gene: TRBJ2-5
abundance: -
v_gene: TRBV2
CDR3nt: TGTGCCAGCAGTGAAGTCGGGTCGAGTCAGACCCAGTACTTC
CDR3aa: CASSEVGSSQTQYF

d_gene: -
j_gene: TRBJ1-2
abundance: few
v_gene: TRBV5-6
CDR3nt: TGTGCCAGCAGCCCCGACCTCACATCTAACTATGGCTACACCTTC
CDR3aa: CASSPDLTSNYGYTF

d_gene: -
j_gene: TRBJ1-1
abundance: many
v_gene: TRBV7-2
CDR3nt: TGTGCCAGCAGCGCCCGGACAGCCCCTGGGGCTTTCTTT
CDR3aa: CASSARTAPGAFF

d_gene: -
j_gene: TRBJ2-5
abundance: -
v_gene: TRBV7-6
CDR3nt: TGTGCCAGCAGCTATAGGGGCGGGTCCGGGGAGACCCAGTACTTC
CDR3aa: CASSYRGGSGETQYF

d_gene: -
j_gene: TRBJ2-2
abundance: -
v_gene: TRBV9
CDR3nt: TGTGCCAGCAGCGTAGAAAGGACCGGGGAGCTGTTTTTT
CDR3aa: CASSVERTGELFF

d_gene: -
j_gene: TRBJ1-5
abundance: few
v_gene: TRBV2
CDR3nt: TGTGCCAGCAGTGAAGGGCCACTGGGGCAGCCCCAGCATTTT
CDR3aa: CASSEGPLGQPQHF

d_gene: TRBD2
j_gene: TRBJ2-1
abundance: few
v_gene: TRBV5-6
CDR3nt: TGTGCCAGCAGCTTGCCTAGCGGAGACAATGAGCAGTTCTTC
CDR3aa: CASSLPSGDNEQFF

d_gene: -
j_gene: TRBJ1-3
abundance: -
v_gene: TRBV28
CDR3nt: TGTGCCAGCAGCTCATCCTTAATTGGGGACACCATATATTTT
CDR3aa: CASSSSLIGDTIYF

d_gene: -
j_gene: TRBJ2-3
abundance: few
v_gene: TRBV12-3/TRBV12-4
CDR3nt: TGTGCCAGCAGTCCAGCCGGAGCTACGCAGTATTTT
CDR3aa: CASSPAGATQYF

d_gene: TRBD2
j_gene: TRBJ2-2
abundance: many
v_gene: TRBV14
CDR3nt: TGTGCCAGCAGCCGGACTAGCGGGAACACCGGGGAGCTGTTTTTT
CDR3aa: CASSRTSGNTGELFF

d_gene: -
j_gene: TRBJ2-7
abundance: few
v_gene: TRBV20-1
CDR3nt: TGCAGTGCTTTGAGCCCGGGACCAGCTAAACAGTACTTC
CDR3aa: CSALSPGPAKQYF

d_gene: TRBD1
j_gene: TRBJ2-7
abundance: many
v_gene: TRBV7-9
CDR3nt: TGTGCCAGCAGCTTTGACAGGGTACCCTACGAGCAGTACTTC
CDR3aa: CASSFDRVPYEQYF

d_gene: TRBD1
j_gene: TRBJ2-2
abundance: -
v_gene: TRBV19
CDR3nt: TGTGCCAGTAGTGTGACAGGGGGCGCCTCCGGGGAGCTGTTTTTT
CDR3aa: CASSVTGGASGELFF

d_gene: -
j_gene: TRBJ1-3
abundance: -
v_gene: TRBV28
CDR3nt: TGTGCCAGCAGTTCCTGGGGAATTTCCCACACCATATATTTT
CDR3aa: CASSSWGISHTIYF

d_gene: TRBD1
j_gene: TRBJ2-7
abundance: many
v_gene: TRBV7-2
CDR3nt: TGTGCCAGCAGCGGGACAGGGGACTACTACGAGCAGTACTTC
CDR3aa: CASSGTGDYYEQYF

d_gene: TRBD2
j_gene: TRBJ2-7
abundance: few
v_gene: TRBV2
CDR3nt: TGTGCCAGCAGGGGGAGCGGGGAAATGTACGAGCAGTACTTC
CDR3aa: CASRGSGEMYEQYF

d_gene: TRBD1
j_gene: TRBJ1-4
abundance: -
v_gene: TRBV5-4
CDR3nt: TGTGCCAGCAGCTCGGGGACAGCTAATGAAAAACTGTTTTTT
CDR3aa: CASSSGTANEKLFF

d_gene: TRBD1
j_gene: TRBJ1-1
abundance: -
v_gene: TRBV4-3
CDR3nt: TGCGCCAGCAGCGTCGGACAGGGTAGGGGCACTGAAGCTTTCTTT
CDR3aa: CASSVGQGRGTEAFF

d_gene: TRBD1
j_gene: TRBJ2-1
abundance: many
v_gene: TRBV2
CDR3nt: TGTGCCAGCGGGACAGACTACAATGAGCAGTTCTTC
CDR3aa: CASGTDYNEQFF

d_gene: -
j_gene: TRBJ1-1
abundance: -
v_gene: TRBV6-8
CDR3nt: TGTGCCAGCAGTTACGGAGCGGGGGTCCTTAACACTGAAGCTTTCTTT
CDR3aa: CASSYGAGVLNTEAFF

d_gene: -
j_gene: TRBJ2-7
abundance: few
v_gene: TRBV7-2
CDR3nt: TGTGCCAGCAGCTTAGGGGGGAGTAGCGGGACAGGCGAGCAGTACTTC
CDR3aa: CASSLGGSSGTGEQYF

d_gene: -
j_gene: TRBJ1-5
abundance: -
v_gene: TRBV28
CDR3nt: TGTGCCAGCACCTTACAGGGCCCCAGGGGTCTCAATCAGCCCCAGCATTTT
CDR3aa: CASTLQGPRGLNQPQHF

d_gene: -
j_gene: TRBJ1-1
abundance: -
v_gene: TRBV19
CDR3nt: TGTGCCAGTAGTCCCCGAAGAAGGAAGAACACTGAAGCTTTCTTT
CDR3aa: CASSPRRRKNTEAFF

d_gene: -
j_gene: TRBJ2-2
abundance: -
v_gene: TRBV7-2
CDR3nt: TGTGCCAGCAGCTTAGGACTGGGGGTGACCGGGGAGCTGTTTTTT
CDR3aa: CASSLGLGVTGELFF

d_gene: -
j_gene: TRBJ1-5
abundance: few
v_gene: TRBV15
CDR3nt: TGTGCCACCAGCAAGGTCGGGGGCGCGGCCCGACAGCCCCAGCATTTT
CDR3aa: CATSKVGGAARQPQHF

d_gene: -
j_gene: TRBJ2-7
abundance: few
v_gene: TRBV2
CDR3nt: TGTGCCAGCAGTGAAGAGCGGAGCTACGAGCAGTACTTC
CDR3aa: CASSEERSYEQYF

d_gene: -
j_gene: TRBJ2-1
abundance: -
v_gene: TRBV25-1
CDR3nt: TGTGCCAGCAGTGCATCGATTCCGCAGGAGCAGTTCTTC
CDR3aa: CASSASIPQEQFF